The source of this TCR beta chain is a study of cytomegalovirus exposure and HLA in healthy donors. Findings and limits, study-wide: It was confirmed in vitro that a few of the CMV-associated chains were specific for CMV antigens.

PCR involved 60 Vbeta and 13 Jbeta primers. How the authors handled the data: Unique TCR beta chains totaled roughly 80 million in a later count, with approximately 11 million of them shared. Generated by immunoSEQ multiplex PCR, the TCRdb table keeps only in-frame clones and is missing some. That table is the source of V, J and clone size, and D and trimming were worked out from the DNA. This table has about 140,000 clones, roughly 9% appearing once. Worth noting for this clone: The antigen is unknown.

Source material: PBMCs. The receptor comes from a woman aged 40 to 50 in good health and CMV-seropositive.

In nucleotides, the CDR3 is TGCGCCAGCAGCCCCCGGACAGCCTCTGAAGCTTTCTTT. Encoded protein: CASSPRTASEAFF. The chain is built from TRBV4-1 and TRBJ1-1, with a tentative D call TRBD1 (6 bases). This CDR3 is built from 13 residues. Trimming cost V 4 bases and J 6 bases, with 12 bases left between them. Germline CDR1 MGHRA, CDR2 YSYEKL.